A single sample is the source of the 25 T cell receptor beta chains below, sequenced in a study of blood T cell repertoires in COVID-19. Generated by immunoSEQ multiplex PCR, the TCRdb table keeps only in-frame clones and is missing some. Altogether roughly 140,000 clones are present, roughly 86% being singletons, with the ten largest covering roughly 2%. The specimen was peripheral blood. The receptors were gathered from a human donor in a cohort sampled during active COVID-19.

The chain carries TRBV10-3 and TRBJ1-5; D remains ambiguous. The length of the CDR3 is 16 residues. Germline V lookup: CDR1 ENHRY, CDR2 SYGVKD. V lost 0 bases to trimming and J lost 1 base, with 10 bases between them. In DNA form, the CDR3 reads TGTGCCATCAGTGAGTCCGCTCTACCGAGCAATCAGCCCCAGCATTTT. It translates to CAISESALPSNQPQHF.

The count of this clone is one. V and J are TRBV27 and TRBJ2-7; 8 nucleotides agree with TRBD1. From germline, CDR1 is MNHEY and CDR2 SMNVEV (reference sequence). The CDR3 loop spans 15 amino acids. The J segment lost 2 bases and the V segment lost 3 bases, leaving 6 bases of the junction unmatched. The CDR3 is CASSFSTGGPYEQYF. DNA of the CDR3: TGTGCCAGCAGTTTTAGTACAGGGGGACCCTACGAGCAGTACTTC.

The V and J genes are TRBV27 and TRBJ1-1, with unresolved D. CDR1 is MNHEY, CDR2 SMNVEV, per germline (reference sequence). V lost 6 bases and J 1 base, leaving 12 bases between the germline ends. The CDR3 length is 14 residues. Here the CDR3 DNA reads TGTGCCAGCAGCGCCCCAACACCGAACACTGAAGCTTTCTTT. Translating it yields CASSAPTPNTEAFF.

The chain uses TRBV27 and TRBJ1-1, with 7 positions matching TRBD1. Germline values: CDR1 MNHEY, CDR2 SMNVEV (reference sequence). The CDR3 length is 13 residues. V lost 0 bases to trimming and J lost 11 bases; unmatched junction nucleotides: 6. This CDR3 is CASSLSTGYVAFF. DNA of the CDR3: TGTGCCAGCAGTTTATCGACAGGGTATGTCGCTTTCTTT.

The genes are TRBV27 and TRBJ2-3; a possible D gene is TRBD2 (6 bases). Germline assignment: CDR1 MNHEY and CDR2 SMNVEV (reference sequence). The CDR3 is 16 residues long. V was cut by 6 bases and J by 2 bases, with 18 bases left in between. The CDR3 spells CASSLFGGTFTDTQYF. In DNA form, the CDR3 reads TGTGCCAGCAGCCTTTTCGGGGGAACCTTCACAGATACGCAGTATTTT.

This chain uses TRBV11-1 with TRBJ1-4, with D unclear. Germline V gene data show CDR1 as SGHAT and CDR2 as FQDESV (reference sequence). This CDR3 contains 14 residues. The ends were cut back, 4 bases at V and 8 bases at J, with 14 bases in the middle. The CDR3 nucleotides are TGTGCCAGCAGCTCAAGACCGGGAGGAGAAAAACTGTTTTTT. It is translated as CASSSRPGGEKLFF.

The rearrangement uses TRBV7-9 and TRBJ1-3, with TRBD1 matching over 8 bases. This CDR3 region has 18 residues. J lost 8 bases, V lost 0 bases, and 15 bases had no gene match. Germline-derived CDR1 and CDR2 are SEHNR and FQNEAQ (reference sequence). The CDR3 coding sequence is TGTGCCAGCAGCTTAGCGGTTGGACAGGGCTTCGGGGATTACACCATATATTTT. Protein product: CASSLAVGQGFGDYTIYF. The complete variable domain, with remaining parts taken from reference TRBV7-9 and TRBJ1-3, reads DTGVSQNPRHKITKRGQNVTFRCDPISEHNRLYWYRQTLGQGPEFLTYFQNEAQLEKSRLLSDRFSAERPKGSFSTLEIQRTEQGDSAMYLCASSLAVGQGFGDYTIYFGEGSWLTVV.

This chain's CDR3 is CATRVGEDQPQHF. The CDR3 DNA is TGTGCCACCCGGGTTGGGGAGGATCAGCCCCAGCATTTT. J is TRBJ1-5 and V is TRBV12-3 or TRBV12-4, with D hard to call. This CDR3 region has 13 residues. Trimming removed 10 bases from V and 5 bases from J, with 15 bases in between.

The sample holds one count of this clone. The chain links TRBV21-1 to TRBJ2-3; the DNA was not used to check the table's D call, TRBD1. TRBV21-1 is classified as a pseudogene. This CDR3 has 20 residues. The CDR3: CASSLPRAGGLNLQTDTQYF. In nucleotides, the CDR3 is TGTGCCAGCAGCCTCCCCCGGGCAGGGGGCCTCAACCTCCAGACAGATACGCAGTATTTT.

The V and J genes are TRBV15 and TRBJ2-2; D ambiguous. The V end lost 0 bases, the J end lost 1 base, and 12 bases lay between the germline ends. The CDR3 runs 17 residues. Germline-derived CDR1 and CDR2 are LNHNV and YYDKDF (reference sequence). The DNA for the CDR3 is TGTGCCACCAGCAGAGATCGTCCAGGCCTGAACACCGGGGAGCTGTTTTTT. Protein: CATSRDRPGLNTGELFF.

The chain joins TRBV2 to TRBJ2-7; 9 bases agree with TRBD1. The CDR3 contains 14 residues. J was trimmed by 0 bases and V by 6 bases; bases with no gene match: 3. Germline lookup yields CDR1 SNHLY and CDR2 FYNNEI. The chain's CDR3 is CASRDRGYSYEQYF. The CDR3 DNA follows: TGTGCCAGCAGGGACAGGGGATACTCCTACGAGCAGTACTTC. Based on the CDR3 plus reference TRBV2 and TRBJ2-7, the full variable domain is EPEVTQTPSHQVTQMGQEVILRCVPISNHLYFYWYRQILGQKVEFLVSFYNNEISEKSEIFDDQFSVERPDGSNFTLKIRSTKLEDSAMYFCASRDRGYSYEQYFGPGTRLTVT.

Here the CDR3 DNA reads TGTGCCAGCAGCTTAGCGACGGGACAGATAAACTATGGCTACACCTTC. It translates to CASSLATGQINYGYTF. This chain joins TRBV7-2 and TRBJ1-2; 7 bases agree with TRBD1. V lost 0 bases to trimming and J lost 2 bases; unmatched junction nucleotides: 6. Per germline, CDR1 SGHTA and CDR2 FQGNSA. This CDR3 region has 16 residues.

The chain joins TRBV2 to TRBJ1-6; 8 bases map to TRBD1. V was clipped by 5 bases and J by 7 bases; unmatched bases: 4. The CDR3 sequence is 14 residues long. Germline lookup yields CDR1 SNHLY and CDR2 FYNNEI. The CDR3 sequence: CASSRTGRNSPLHF. CDR3 bases: TGTGCCAGCAGTCGGACAGGGAGAAATTCACCCCTCCACTTT.

The chain couples TRBV7-9 to TRBJ2-5; D unclear. Trimming cost V 1 base and J 1 base, with 13 bases left between them. CDR3 length: 16 residues. Germline CDR1 reads SEHNR; CDR2 reads FQNEAQ (reference sequence). The CDR3 coding sequence is TGTGCCAGCAGCTTAGGACTCGGTCGGGTCCAAGAGACCCAGTACTTC. Protein product: CASSLGLGRVQETQYF.

The genes are TRBV6-2 or TRBV6-3 and TRBJ2-5; D gene unclear. The germline gives CDR1 MNHEY, CDR2 SVGEGT. V shed 6 bases and J shed 6 bases, with 17 bases lying between them. The CDR3 totals 14 residues. For the CDR3, the DNA is TGTGCCAGCAGCTCCCCCCTAGTAAAGAAGACCCAGTACTTC. This encodes CASSSPLVKKTQYF.

The J gene is TRBJ1-6, the V gene TRBV3-1 (or the pseudogene TRBV3-2); D remains unclear. With 1 base removed from V and 5 bases from J, the gap between germline ends came to 9 bases. CDR1 and CDR2 from the germline V gene are LGHDT and YNNKEL (reference sequence). This CDR3 comprises 15 residues. The CDR3 sequence is CASSQAQNNNSPLHF. Here the CDR3 DNA reads TGTGCCAGCAGCCAAGCGCAGAATAATAATTCACCCCTCCACTTT.

In regard to this clone: Other nucleotide sequences in the sample specify the same CDR3. This chain joins TRBV18 and TRBJ2-7; 9 nucleotides align to TRBD1. J lost 2 bases, V lost 3 bases, and 5 bases had no gene match. Germline V gene lookup returns CDR1 KGHSH and CDR2 LQKENI. The CDR3 extends over 15 amino acids. The CDR3, as DNA: TGTGCCAGCTCACCGCCGGGACAGGGAGCCTACGAGCAGTACTTC. Protein: CASSPPGQGAYEQYF.

V and J are TRBV7-9 and TRBJ1-2, with 9 nucleotides matching TRBD1. The CDR3 consists of 13 residues. Germline values: CDR1 SEHNR, CDR2 FQNEAQ (reference sequence). The V and J ends lost 4 bases and 7 bases, in that order; junction bases with no gene match: 4. Here the CDR3 reads CASSSRDRAGYTF. CDR3 sequence (DNA): TGTGCCAGCAGCTCCCGGGACAGGGCTGGCTACACCTTC.

The chain links TRBV6-2 or TRBV6-3 to TRBJ2-1; maybe TRBD1 (5 bases). The CDR3 consists of 17 residues. V gave up 2 bases and J gave up 2 bases, with 16 bases separating them. The germline V gene has CDR1 MNHEY and CDR2 SVGEGT. CDR3 bases: TGTGCCAGCAGTTACACTGTTCAGGGTGAAACCTACAATGAGCAGTTCTTC. Its translation: CASSYTVQGETYNEQFF.

The chain carries TRBV6-1 and TRBJ2-4; possible D gene TRBD1, 6 bases. The CDR3 spans 16 residues. The V end was cut by 4 bases, the J end by 3 bases, with 16 bases between. Germline V lookup: CDR1 MNHNS, CDR2 SASEGT. The CDR3 is CASSGNRAEDKNIQYF. DNA for the CDR3: TGTGCCAGCAGTGGCAACAGGGCGGAGGACAAAAACATTCAGTACTTC.

This clone occurred once. The chain recombines TRBV14 with TRBJ2-3, with 12 bases matching TRBD2. J lost 4 bases, V lost 3 bases, and 8 bases had no gene match. Germline CDR1 SGHDN, CDR2 FVKESK. The CDR3 sequence is 17 residues long. This CDR3 is CASSHPLTSGGPDTQYF. CDR3 sequence (DNA): TGTGCCAGCAGCCATCCCTTAACTAGCGGGGGGCCAGATACGCAGTATTTT.

This chain joins TRBV19 and TRBJ2-5, with 12 bases lining up with TRBD2. The J segment lost 3 bases and the V segment lost 5 bases, leaving 16 bases of the junction unmatched. The CDR3 length is 19 residues. Germline-derived CDR1 and CDR2 are LNHDA and SQIVND (reference sequence). In DNA form, the CDR3 reads TGTGCCAGTAGTGCACAAAGACTAGCGGGAGAAGGGGTGGAAGAGACCCAGTACTTC. It encodes CASSAQRLAGEGVEETQYF.

The chain links TRBV3-1 (or the pseudogene TRBV3-2) to TRBJ1-2; 9 positions match TRBD1. The CDR3 sequence is 13 residues long. The germline CDR1 and CDR2 sequences are LGHDT and YNNKEL (reference sequence). Trimming removed 5 bases from V and 2 bases from J; junction bases left unmatched: 0. CDR3: CASSGTGNYGYTF. CDR3 coding DNA: TGTGCCAGCAGCGGGACAGGGAACTATGGCTACACCTTC.

The J gene is TRBJ1-2, the V gene TRBV9, with D maybe TRBD1 (5 bases). Trimming stripped 0 bases from V and 6 bases from J, with 21 bases between. Germline lookup yields CDR1 SGDLS and CDR2 YYNGEE. The CDR3 runs to 17 residues. The CDR3 loop reads CASSVGSTGVSEHGYTF. Written as DNA, the CDR3 is TGTGCCAGCAGCGTAGGGTCGACGGGGGTTTCAGAACATGGCTACACCTTC.

This clone was counted only a few times. The chain joins TRBV9 to TRBJ2-3, with 7 bases matching TRBD2. Germline CDR1 SGDLS, CDR2 YYNGEE. Trimming at V came to 3 bases and at J to 2 bases, leaving 6 bases not matched to a gene. This CDR3 has 15 amino acids. The CDR3 protein is CASSGAGLNTDTQYF. DNA for the CDR3: TGTGCCAGCAGCGGAGCGGGACTGAACACAGATACGCAGTATTTT.